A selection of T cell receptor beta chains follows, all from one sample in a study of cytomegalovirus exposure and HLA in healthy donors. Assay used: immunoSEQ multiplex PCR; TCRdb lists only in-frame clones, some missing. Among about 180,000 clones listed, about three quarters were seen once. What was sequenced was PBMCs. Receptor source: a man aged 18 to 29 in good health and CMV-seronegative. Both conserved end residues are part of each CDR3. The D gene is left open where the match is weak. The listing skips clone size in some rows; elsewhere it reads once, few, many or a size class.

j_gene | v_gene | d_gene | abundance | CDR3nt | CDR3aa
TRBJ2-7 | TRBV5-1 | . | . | TGCGCCAGCAGTTCGAAACCACCTCCAGACTACGAGCAGTACTTC | CASSSKPPPDYEQYF
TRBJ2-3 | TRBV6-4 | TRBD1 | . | TGTGCCAGCAGTCCCCGGACAGGGTCAGATACGCAGTATTTT | CASSPRTGSDTQYF
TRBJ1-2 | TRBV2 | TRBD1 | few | TGTGCCAGCAGTAATACTGGACAGGGGGGAGATGGCTACACCTTC | CASSNTGQGGDGYTF
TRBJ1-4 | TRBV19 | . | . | TGTGCCAGTAGGAGAGGACAACTTAATGAAAAACTGTTTTTT | CASRRGQLNEKLFF
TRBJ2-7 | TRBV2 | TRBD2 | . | TGTGCCAGCAGGCCCACCCTCGCTCTACTAGCGGGATCCTACGAGCAGTACTTC | CASRPTLALLAGSYEQYF
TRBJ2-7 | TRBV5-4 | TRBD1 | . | TGTGCCAGCAGCTCCGGGACAGGGACCTACGAGCAGTACTTC | CASSSGTGTYEQYF
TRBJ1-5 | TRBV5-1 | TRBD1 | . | TGCGCCAGCAGCTGGGGACAGGGGAAGGATCAGCCCCAGCATTTT | CASSWGQGKDQPQHF
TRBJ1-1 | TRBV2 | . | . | TGTGCCAGCAGTGAAGACAGCTGGGCAGGGGCTTTCTTT | CASSEDSWAGAFF
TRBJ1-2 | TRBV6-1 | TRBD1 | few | TGTGCCAGCCAACAGGGGAATCGGGGCTACACCTTC | CASQQGNRGYTF
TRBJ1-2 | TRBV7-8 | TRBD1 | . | TGTGCCAGCAGCTTAGCCTCAGGGGGACCCTATGGCTACACCTTC | CASSLASGGPYGYTF
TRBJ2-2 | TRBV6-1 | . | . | TGTGCCAGCAGGGGGGACTCGAACACCGGGGGGCTGTTTTTT | CASRGDSNTGGLFF
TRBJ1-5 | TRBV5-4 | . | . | TGTGCCAGCAGCTTGGCTGGGAGCGGACAGCCCCAGCATTTT | CASSLAGSGQPQHF
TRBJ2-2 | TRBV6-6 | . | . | TGTGCCAGCAGCCCCCAGGGGGGAGTCGGGGAGCTGTTTTTT | CASSPQGGVGELFF
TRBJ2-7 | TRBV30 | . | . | TGTGCCTGGAGCAGAACCCTCTACGAGCAGTACTTC | CAWSRTLYEQYF
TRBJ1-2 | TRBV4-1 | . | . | TGCGCCAGCAGCCAAGGGAGTGGCTACACCTTC | CASSQGSGYTF
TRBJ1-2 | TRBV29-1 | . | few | TGCAGCGTTTCGGACAGCTATGGCTACACCTTC | CSVSDSYGYTF
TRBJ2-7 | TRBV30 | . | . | TGTGCCTGGAGGGCGAAGACTCTTTCCTACGAGCAGTACTTC | CAWRAKTLSYEQYF
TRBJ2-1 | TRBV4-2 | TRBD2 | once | TGTGCCAGCAGCCAACTACCTGGACTAGCGGGAGCGAGTGAGCAGTTCTTC | CASSQLPGLAGASEQFF
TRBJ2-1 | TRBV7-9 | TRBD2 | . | TGTGCCAGCAGCTTAGCCCTGACTAGCGGCTACAATGAGCAGTTCTTC | CASSLALTSGYNEQFF
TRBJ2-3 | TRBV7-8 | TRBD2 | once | TGTGCCAGCAGCCCCCTTAGCGGGGGGGATGGAGATACGCAGTATTTT | CASSPLSGGDGDTQYF
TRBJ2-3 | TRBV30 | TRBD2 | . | TGTGCCTGGAGTGTAAACCGGGGGGGACTGGGCACAGATACGCAGTATTTT | CAWSVNRGGLGTDTQYF
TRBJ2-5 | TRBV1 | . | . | TGCACCAGCCAGGTCAGGCGGTTACTCCGACTAGCGGGGGGGTGTCATGAGACCCAGTACTTC | CTSQVRRLLRLAGGCHETQYF
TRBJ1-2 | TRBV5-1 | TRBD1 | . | TGCGCCAGCAGCCCCGGACAGGGGAGAGATGGCTACACCTTC | CASSPGQGRDGYTF
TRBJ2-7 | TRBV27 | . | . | TGTGCCAGCAGTTTGGGCCAGTACTACGAGCAGTACTTC | CASSLGQYYEQYF
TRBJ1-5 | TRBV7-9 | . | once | TGTGCCAGCAGCCCTGGAGGACAGCACAATCAGCCCCAGCATTTT | CASSPGGQHNQPQHF
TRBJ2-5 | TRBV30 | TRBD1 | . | TGTGCCTGGAGTGTGGTCAGGGGGAGCAGGGAGACCCAGTACTTC | CAWSVVRGSRETQYF
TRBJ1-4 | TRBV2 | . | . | TGTGCCAGCAGATCCCAGGGGTTCGATGAAAAACTGTTTTTT | CASRSQGFDEKLFF
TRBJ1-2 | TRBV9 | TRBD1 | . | TGTGCCAGCAGCCGGGACAGACACTATGGCTACACCTTC | CASSRDRHYGYTF
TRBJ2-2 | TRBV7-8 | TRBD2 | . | TGTGCCACCACACACGGGGGGGCGAGGACCGGGGAGCTGTTTTTT | CATTHGGARTGELFF
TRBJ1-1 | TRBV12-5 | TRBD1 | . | TGTGCTAGTGGACCGGGACAGGGGACGGCCACTGAAGCTTTCTTT | CASGPGQGTATEAFF
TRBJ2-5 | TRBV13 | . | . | TGTGCCAGCAGCTTAATTCGGGAGACCCAGTACTTC | CASSLIRETQYF
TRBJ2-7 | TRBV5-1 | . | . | TGCGCCAGCAGCCTTTTAGCGAGCGACGAGCAGTACTTC | CASSLLASDEQYF
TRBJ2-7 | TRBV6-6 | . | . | TGTGCCAGTTGTATCGACAGGAGTACCTACGAGCAGTACTTC | CASCIDRSTYEQYF
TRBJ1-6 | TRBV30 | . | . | TGTGCCTGGAGTTCCGCAGGGCAAGTCTATAATTCACCCCTCCACTTT | CAWSSAGQVYNSPLHF
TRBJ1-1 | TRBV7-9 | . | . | TGTGCCAGCAGCCGGGTCCAGAACACTGAAGCTTTCTTT | CASSRVQNTEAFF
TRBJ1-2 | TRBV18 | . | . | TGTGCCAGCTCACCACGGCCTTTCGACAGCTACAATGGCTACACCTTC | CASSPRPFDSYNGYTF
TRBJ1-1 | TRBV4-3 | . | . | TGCGCCAGCAGCCAAGGCCCGACAGGCAAGAACACTGAAGCTTTCTTT | CASSQGPTGKNTEAFF
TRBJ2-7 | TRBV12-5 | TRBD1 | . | TGTGCTAGTGCCCTGCCCCCCGGGACAGGGGACCACGAGCAGTACTTC | CASALPPGTGDHEQYF
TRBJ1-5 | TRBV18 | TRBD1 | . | TGTGCCAGCTCACCAGGGACAGGGGCAAATCAGCCCCAGCATTTT | CASSPGTGANQPQHF
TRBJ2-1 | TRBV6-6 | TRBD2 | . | TGTGCCAGCAGTTATGAGCGGGGGGGCCGTAATGAGCAGTTCTTC | CASSYERGGRNEQFF
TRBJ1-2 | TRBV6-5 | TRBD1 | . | TGTGCCAGCAGCCGACAGGGCAACTATGGCTACACCTTC | CASSRQGNYGYTF
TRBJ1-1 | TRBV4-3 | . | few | TGCGCCAGCAGCCAAGAGGCGGAAAACATTTTGCACACTGAAGCTTTCTTT | CASSQEAENILHTEAFF
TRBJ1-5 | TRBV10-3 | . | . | TGTGCCATCAGTGAGGGAGGGTTCAATCAGCCCCAGCATTTT | CAISEGGFNQPQHF
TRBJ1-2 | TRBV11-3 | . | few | TGTGCCAGCAGCTTAGATGGGCCAGTCTATGGCTACACCTTC | CASSLDGPVYGYTF
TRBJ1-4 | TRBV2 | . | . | TGTGCCAGCACCCGACAGTCCGGGGAAAAACTGTTTTTT | CASTRQSGEKLFF
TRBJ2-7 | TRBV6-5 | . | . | TGTGCCAGCAGCCTAGGCCAGGAGCAGTACTTC | CASSLGQEQYF
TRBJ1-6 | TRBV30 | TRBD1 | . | TGTGCCTGCAAACAGGGGGCGGGTAATTCACCCCTCCACTTT | CACKQGAGNSPLHF
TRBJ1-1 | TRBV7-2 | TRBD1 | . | TGTGCCAGCAGCCATGCCGGGACAGTTGGCACTGAAGCTTTCTTT | CASSHAGTVGTEAFF
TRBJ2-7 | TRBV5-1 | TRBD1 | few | TGCGCCAGCAGCCTCGCTTTGGACAGGCCCTACGAGCAGTACTTC | CASSLALDRPYEQYF
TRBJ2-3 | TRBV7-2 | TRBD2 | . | TGTGCCAGCAGCTCCTTAGCGGGGGGGCGCATAGATACGCAGTATTTT | CASSSLAGGRIDTQYF
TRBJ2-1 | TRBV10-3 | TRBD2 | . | TGTGCCATCAGTGAGTCTTGGGGGGGAACCAATGAGCAGTTCTTC | CAISESWGGTNEQFF
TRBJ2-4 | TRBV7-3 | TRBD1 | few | TGTGCCAGCAGACGACAGGGGGCCAAAAACATTCAGTACTTC | CASRRQGAKNIQYF
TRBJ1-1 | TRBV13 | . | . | TGTGCCAGCAGCCCCTCGACAGGATTGAACACTGAAGCTTTCTTT | CASSPSTGLNTEAFF
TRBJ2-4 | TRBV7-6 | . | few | TGTGCCAGCAGCTTGAGAGAACCACCAAACATTCAGTACTTC | CASSLREPPNIQYF